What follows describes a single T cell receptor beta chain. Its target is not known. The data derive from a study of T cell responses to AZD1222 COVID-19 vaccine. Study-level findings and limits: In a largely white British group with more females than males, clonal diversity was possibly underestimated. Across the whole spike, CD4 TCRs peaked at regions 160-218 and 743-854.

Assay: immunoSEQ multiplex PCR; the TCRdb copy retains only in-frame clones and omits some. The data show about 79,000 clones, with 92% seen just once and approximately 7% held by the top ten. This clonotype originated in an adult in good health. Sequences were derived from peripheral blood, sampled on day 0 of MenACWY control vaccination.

The CDR3 DNA sequence: TGTGCCAGCAGCTCGGTAACAGGGGCCGCTTTGAACACTGAAGCTTTCTTT. Protein: CASSSVTGAALNTEAFF. V and J are TRBV13 and TRBJ1-1; 7 bases match TRBD1. This CDR3 comprises 17 residues. V lost 4 bases and J lost 0; bases outside the gene matches: 11. Germline V gene lookup returns CDR1 PRHDT and CDR2 FYEKMQ (reference sequence).